This passage covers 26 T cell receptor beta chains from one sample sequenced in a study of cytotoxic CD8 clonotypes in ibrutinib-treated CLL. The table came from immunoSEQ multiplex PCR; TCRdb's copy has only in-frame clones and leaves some out. This sample yields about 200,000 clones, of which 70% are seen a single time; roughly 5.9% belongs to the top ten. This specimen consisted of PBMCs, obtained after 12 months of ibrutinib treatment. The origin of the receptors is a human donor with chronic lymphocytic leukemia.

The J gene is TRBJ1-3, the V gene TRBV19; no clear D gene. This CDR3 contains 14 residues. Trimming pared 6 bases from V and 0 bases from J, leaving 9 bases between. Germline CDR1 and CDR2: LNHDA and SQIVND (reference sequence). DNA of the CDR3: TGTGCCAGTAGGGTACAGCACTCTGGAAACACCATATATTTT. This translates into CASRVQHSGNTIYF.

The CDR3 region is CASSSQGAEPQHF. DNA for the CDR3: TGCGCCAGCAGCTCGCAGGGGGCAGAGCCCCAGCATTTT. The chain uses TRBV5-1 and TRBJ1-5, with 8 nucleotides matching TRBD1. The germline gives CDR1 SGHRS, CDR2 YFSETQ. The length of the CDR3 is 13 residues. V trimming: 3 bases; J trimming: 8 bases; junction bases outside the gene matches: 4.

This clone has just a few counts. The rearrangement joins TRBV7-3 to TRBJ2-7; perhaps TRBD2 as D (6 bases). The germline CDR1 and CDR2 sequences are SGHTA and FQGTGA. CDR3 size: 15 residues. Trimming took 5 bases from V and 9 from J, leaving 23 bases between them. The CDR3 region is CASSAYPGLAGPQYF. Here the CDR3 DNA reads TGTGCCAGCAGCGCCTACCCGGGACTGGCTGGCCCGCAGTACTTC.

The gene calls are TRBV5-1 and TRBJ2-3, with no clear D. V gave up 4 bases and J gave up 0 bases, with 12 bases separating them. Germline CDR1 is SGHRS and CDR2 is YFSETQ. This CDR3 region has 15 residues. In DNA form, the CDR3 reads TGCGCCAGCAGCCCCGCAGACCCTAGCACAGATACGCAGTATTTT. Its translation is CASSPADPSTDTQYF. The whole variable domain, remainder taken from reference TRBV5-1 and TRBJ2-3, is KAGVTQTPRYLIKTRGQQVTLSCSPISGHRSVSWYQQTPGQGLQFLFEYFSETQRNKGNFPGRFSGRQFSNSRSEMNVSTLELGDSALYLCASSPADPSTDTQYFGPGTRLTVL.

The rearrangement links TRBV30 to TRBJ2-2, with 15 positions matching TRBD2. Germline CDR1 reads GTSNPN; CDR2 reads SVGIG (reference sequence). V shed 4 bases and J 8 bases; nucleotides not matched to a gene: 8. The CDR3 extends over 16 amino acids. CDR3 sequence: CAWTGLAGGPVGELFF. The CDR3 DNA follows: TGTGCCTGGACAGGACTAGCGGGAGGGCCGGTTGGGGAGCTGTTTTTT.

This chain links TRBV18 with TRBJ1-4; maybe TRBD1 (5 bases). Germline CDR1 and CDR2: KGHSH and LQKENI. Trimming took 0 bases from V and 7 from J, leaving 12 bases between them. CDR3 length: 15 residues. CDR3 region: CASSPPWPRGEKLFF. CDR3 DNA sequence: TGTGCCAGCTCACCACCGTGGCCTAGGGGTGAAAAACTGTTTTTT.

The V call is TRBV21-1, the J call TRBJ1-1. TRBV21-1 corresponds to a pseudogene. The CDR3 length is 14 residues. This chain's CDR3 is CASSNPGVNTEAFF. In DNA form, the CDR3 reads TGTGCCAGCAGCAATCCAGGAGTGAACACTGAAGCTTTCTTT.

The J gene is TRBJ1-4, the V gene TRBV18, with 7 positions matching TRBD1. V lost 5 bases to trimming and J lost 7 bases; unmatched junction nucleotides: 10. Germline V gives CDR1 KGHSH, CDR2 LQKENI. The CDR3 length is 15 residues. CDR3 amino acids: CASSSSDRDLEKLFF. CDR3 bases: TGTGCCAGCTCATCTTCAGACAGGGACCTTGAAAAACTGTTTTTT.

In its sample, this clone was seen many times. The rearrangement uses TRBV4-3 and TRBJ2-7; 7 nucleotides agree with TRBD1. Trimming cost V 1 base and J 6 bases; bases outside gene matches: 9. Germline CDR1 LGHNA, CDR2 YSLEER. The CDR3 consists of 15 residues. The CDR3: CASSQAGQPPSEQYF. DNA for the CDR3: TGCGCCAGCAGCCAAGCGGGACAGCCCCCCTCCGAGCAGTACTTC.

The chain links TRBV6-6 to TRBJ1-1; D gene uncertain. The CDR3 is 15 residues long. V lost 0 bases and J 4 bases, leaving 12 bases between the germline ends. Germline CDR1 MNHNY, CDR2 SVGAGI (reference sequence). DNA of the CDR3: TGTGCCAGCAGTTACTCATCCACAACCTCCACTGAAGCTTTCTTT. Translation gives CASSYSSTTSTEAFF.

This clone has only a few counts. The rearrangement uses TRBV6-6 and TRBJ1-4, with D unclear. The CDR3 runs to 16 residues. Trimming left V 2 bases short and J 0 bases short, with 10 bases between. CDR1 is MNHNY and CDR2 is SVGAGI in the germline V gene (reference sequence). This CDR3 reads CASSYKPSATNEKLFF. CDR3 DNA: TGTGCCAGCAGTTACAAGCCTTCAGCAACTAATGAAAAACTGTTTTTT.

This clone was detected only once. This rearrangement joins TRBV7-8 to TRBJ2-3, with 16 bases that match TRBD2. Germline V gene lookup returns CDR1 SGHVS and CDR2 FQNEAQ. The ends lost 0 bases at V and 7 bases at J; junction bases unmatched: 7. The CDR3 sequence is 18 residues long. The CDR3 is CASSLAVGLAGGPNTQYF. DNA for the CDR3: TGTGCCAGCAGCTTAGCTGTGGGACTAGCGGGAGGGCCGAATACGCAGTATTTT.

This chain links TRBV27 with TRBJ2-1; 9 bases agree with TRBD2. The CDR3 sequence is 15 residues long. CDR1 is MNHEY and CDR2 is SMNVEV in the germline V gene (reference sequence). The ends lost 6 bases at V and 7 bases at J; junction bases unmatched: 10. CDR3 DNA sequence: TGTGCCAGCAGCCCGAGCGGGGGGTTAAGAAATGAGCAGTTCTTC. Translation gives CASSPSGGLRNEQFF.

The rearrangement links TRBV25-1 to TRBJ2-3; the D gene could be TRBD1 or TRBD2 (5 bases each). The CDR3 has 15 amino acids. Trimming stripped 1 base from V and 2 bases from J, with 10 bases between. The germline V gene has CDR1 MGHDK and CDR2 SYGVNS. CDR3 DNA: TGTGCCAGCAGTGAATGGGGACCTAACACAGATACGCAGTATTTT. Translation: CASSEWGPNTDTQYF.

The rearrangement joins TRBV20-1 to TRBJ2-7, with 7 nucleotides matching TRBD2. The CDR3 spans 11 residues. Germline V lookup: CDR1 DFQATT, CDR2 SNEGSKA (reference sequence). V lost 0 bases to trimming and J lost 7 bases; unmatched junction nucleotides: 0. CDR3 sequence reads: CSARDGREQYF. The CDR3 coding sequence is TGCAGTGCTAGAGACGGGAGGGAGCAGTACTTC.

The chain carries TRBV29-1 and TRBJ1-2; TRBD1 is a possible D gene (6 bases). The germline gives CDR1 SQVTM, CDR2 ANQGSEA. This CDR3 contains 13 residues. V was pared by 3 bases and J by 4 bases, with 12 bases between. This CDR3 reads CSVDGAGVYGYTF. In nucleotides, the CDR3 is TGCAGCGTTGATGGGGCAGGGGTCTATGGCTACACCTTC.

The V and J genes are TRBV9 and TRBJ1-3, with D tentatively TRBD1 (5 bases). CDR3 length: 15 amino acids. From germline, CDR1 is SGDLS and CDR2 YYNGEE. Deletions cut 0 bases from V and 4 bases from J, with 11 bases between. The CDR3 nucleotides are TGTGCCAGCAGCGTAGAAGGGGTGGGAGGAAACACCATATATTTT. This sequence encodes CASSVEGVGGNTIYF.

This chain links TRBV18 with TRBJ1-4; no clear D gene. V was cut by 5 bases and J by 0 bases, with 10 bases left in between. The CDR3 spans 15 residues. In germline, CDR1 is KGHSH, CDR2 LQKENI. The DNA of the CDR3 is TGTGCCAGCTCATTTTCTCCTTCAACTAATGAAAAACTGTTTTTT. Encoded protein: CASSFSPSTNEKLFF.

V gene TRBV5-1 combines with J gene TRBJ2-1; D is unresolved. V lost 0 bases and J lost 8, with 3 bases in between. CDR3 length equals 11 residues. Germline V gives CDR1 SGHRS, CDR2 YFSETQ. CDR3 residues: CASSLVDEQFF. CDR3 nucleotides: TGCGCCAGCAGCTTGGTCGATGAGCAGTTCTTC. Full variable domain (outside the CDR3, taken from reference TRBV5-1 and TRBJ2-1): KAGVTQTPRYLIKTRGQQVTLSCSPISGHRSVSWYQQTPGQGLQFLFEYFSETQRNKGNFPGRFSGRQFSNSRSEMNVSTLELGDSALYLCASSLVDEQFFGPGTRLTVL.

The rearrangement joins TRBV5-6 to TRBJ1-2, with 8 bases fitting TRBD1. Germline V CDR1 and CDR2: SGHDT, YYEEEE. The length of the CDR3 is 15 residues. Losses at the gene ends were 4 bases for V and 6 bases for J; bases not matched to a gene: 11. The CDR3 spells CASSPGAGTGHGYTF. DNA for the CDR3: TGTGCCAGCAGCCCCGGGGCCGGGACAGGTCATGGCTACACCTTC. Drawing the rest from reference TRBV5-6 and TRBJ1-2, the complete variable domain is DAGVTQSPTHLIKTRGQQVTLRCSPKSGHDTVSWYQQALGQGPQFIFQYYEEEERQRGNFPDRFSGHQFPNYSSELNVNALLLGDSALYLCASSPGAGTGHGYTFGSGTRLTVV.

V usage is TRBV6-5 and J usage is TRBJ2-7, with D maybe TRBD1 (6 bases). V lost 2 bases and J 2 bases, leaving 13 bases between the germline ends. The CDR3 contains 15 residues. Germline CDR1 reads MNHEY; CDR2 reads SVGAGI. The CDR3 DNA is TGTGCCAGCAGTTACCGGCAGGGGATAACCTACGAGCAGTACTTC. This translates into CASSYRQGITYEQYF.

V gene TRBV5-1 combines with J gene TRBJ2-5; D is possibly TRBD1 or TRBD2 (6 bases each). Trimming left V 5 bases short and J 1 base short, with 9 bases between. This CDR3 spans 13 amino acids. The germline V gene has CDR1 SGHRS and CDR2 YFSETQ. This CDR3 reads CASRGGLQETQYF. In DNA form, the CDR3 reads TGCGCCAGCAGGGGGGGCCTCCAAGAGACCCAGTACTTC.

This clone showed up just once. The J gene is TRBJ2-3, the V gene TRBV5-6; D gene uncertain. CDR3 length: 13 amino acids. Trimming shortened V by 4 bases and J by 6 bases, and 12 bases separated the two germline ends. Germline loops: CDR1 SGHDT, CDR2 YYEEEE. The CDR3 reads CASSANFGDTQYF. The CDR3 nucleotides read TGTGCCAGCAGCGCAAACTTTGGGGATACGCAGTATTTT.

Only one count was recorded for this clone. The chain has TRBV10-3 and TRBJ1-1; weak D call: TRBD1 (5 bases). Trimming left V 8 bases short and J 2 bases short, with 18 bases between. Germline CDR1 reads ENHRY; CDR2 reads SYGVKD. This CDR3 spans 15 amino acids. CDR3 amino acids: CAIQDPGRENTEAFF. The CDR3 nucleotides read TGTGCCATCCAGGACCCGGGACGGGAAAACACTGAAGCTTTCTTT.

The chain joins TRBV19 to TRBJ1-2; 7 nucleotides line up with TRBD1. The CDR3 extends over 14 amino acids. The J segment lost 5 bases and the V segment lost 6 bases, leaving 9 bases of the junction unmatched. Germline assignment: CDR1 LNHDA and CDR2 SQIVND (reference sequence). CDR3 in amino acids: CASSPGQSFYGYTF. The CDR3 nucleotides are TGTGCCAGTAGCCCGGGACAGTCCTTTTATGGCTACACCTTC.

The J gene is TRBJ1-2, the V gene TRBV5-8; D is uncertain. V lost 2 bases, J lost 2 bases, and 16 bases lay in between. CDR3 size: 16 residues. The V gene's germline CDR1 is SGHTS and CDR2 YDEGEE. The CDR3: CASSFQTMLGNYGYTF. CDR3 bases: TGTGCCAGCAGCTTCCAGACCATGTTGGGCAACTATGGCTACACCTTC.